These T cell receptor beta chains were read from a single sample in a study of T cells in Graves' hyperthyroidism and ophthalmopathy. TCRdb re-called the multiplex PCR reads through MiXCR, storing one row per CDR3 protein. The data hold under 350,000 distinct CDR3 sequences, with approximately 14% observed a single time. Sequencing was performed on blood. These receptors were obtained from a middle-aged woman with Graves' hyperthyroidism. CDR3s include the opening cysteine and the closing phenylalanine or tryptophan. The order of the fields is CDR3 DNA, CDR3 protein, J gene, V gene, D gene, clone size. A D gene is named only where the DNA matches it firmly. Clone size, where shown, is once, few, many, or a class for clones that have expanded.

CDR3 DNA: TGTGCCACCAGTGATTCCCAATGGACGAGCACAGATACGCAGTATTTT; CDR3 protein: CATSDSQWTSTDTQYF; J gene: TRBJ2-3; V gene: TRBV24-1; D gene: -; clone size: many
CDR3 DNA: TGTGCCAGCAGTTTGGAGAGAGGTGGGGATACGCAGTATTTT; CDR3 protein: CASSLERGGDTQYF; J gene: TRBJ2-3; V gene: TRBV12-3/TRBV12-4; D gene: -; clone size: many
CDR3 DNA: TGCAGTACCAGGGGGGAGCTCTACGAGCAGTACTTC; CDR3 protein: CSTRGELYEQYF; J gene: TRBJ2-7; V gene: TRBV20-1; D gene: -; clone size: many
CDR3 DNA: TGCGCCAGCAGTTTGCTGACAGGGAGCTATGGCTACACCTTC; CDR3 protein: CASSLLTGSYGYTF; J gene: TRBJ1-2; V gene: TRBV5-1; D gene: TRBD1; clone size: many
CDR3 DNA: TGTGCCAACAGCCTTCCTATGCTCGGAAACACCATATATTTT; CDR3 protein: CANSLPMLGNTIYF; J gene: TRBJ1-3; V gene: TRBV28; D gene: -; clone size: few
CDR3 DNA: TGTGCCAGCAGCGTAGACAGGGTGGGTCAGAAAGCTTTCTTT; CDR3 protein: CASSVDRVGQKAFF; J gene: TRBJ1-1; V gene: TRBV9; D gene: -; clone size: few
CDR3 DNA: TGTGCCAGCAGCTTCCGACAGGCATCGGGCTACACCTTC; CDR3 protein: CASSFRQASGYTF; J gene: TRBJ1-2; V gene: TRBV12-3/TRBV12-4; D gene: -; clone size: -
CDR3 DNA: TGTGCCAGCGCGGGGGGTGTTGAAGCTTTCTTT; CDR3 protein: CASAGGVEAFF; J gene: TRBJ1-1; V gene: TRBV2; D gene: -; clone size: once
CDR3 DNA: TGCAGTGCTAGAAGAGTACTCCGGGGGCTCGAGCAGTACTTC; CDR3 protein: CSARRVLRGLEQYF; J gene: TRBJ2-7; V gene: TRBV20-1; D gene: -; clone size: -
CDR3 DNA: TGTGCCAGCAGTGAGGCCGGGACTAGTTCGGATCCTGAGCAGTTCTTC; CDR3 protein: CASSEAGTSSDPEQFF; J gene: TRBJ2-1; V gene: TRBV12-3/TRBV12-4; D gene: TRBD2; clone size: many
CDR3 DNA: TGTGCCAGCAGCCAACCGGGAAGTTCACCCCTCCACTTT; CDR3 protein: CASSQPGSSPLHF; J gene: TRBJ1-6; V gene: TRBV3-1; D gene: -; clone size: many